A selection of T cell receptor beta chains follows, all from one sample in a study of neurological immune-mediated disorders. TCRdb independently ran MiXCR on the 5' RACE reads; one entry per CDR3 protein. The sample contains tens of thousands of distinct CDR3 sequences, approximately 14% of which appear only once. Sequencing was performed on PBMCs. Receptors were obtained from a woman between 50 and 59 years old with HTLV-1-associated myelopathy (HAM/TSP). CDR3s include the opening cysteine and the closing phenylalanine or tryptophan. Fields, in order: J gene, V gene, D gene, CDR3 length, clone size, CDR3 protein, CDR3 DNA. D genes are given only for firm matches. Some rows have no size entry. The others give once, few or many, or a class for an expanded clone.

TRBJ2-2,TRBV15,TRBD1,17,many,CATSREEGQGNTGELFF,TGTGCCACCAGCAGAGAAGAGGGACAGGGGAACACCGGGGAGCTGTTTTTT
TRBJ2-5,TRBV6-5,TRBD1,15,many,CASSRPPGQQETQYF,TGTGCCAGCAGTCGTCCCCCGGGACAGCAGGAGACCCAGTACTTC
TRBJ2-3,TRBV5-1,TRBD1,15,many,CASSAGTGATDTQYF,TGCGCCAGCAGCGCGGGGACAGGGGCCACAGATACGCAGTATTTT
TRBJ2-1,TRBV29-1,TRBD1,14,many,CSVDWDRVRREQFF,TGCAGCGTTGATTGGGACAGGGTACGGCGTGAGCAGTTCTTC
TRBJ2-7,TRBV20-1,-,11,many,CSARGDYEQYF,TGCAGTGCTAGAGGGGACTACGAGCAGTACTTC
TRBJ1-6,TRBV20-1,TRBD1,15,-,CSARRRQGNNSPLHF,TGCAGTGCCCGCCGCCGACAGGGGAATAATTCACCCCTCCACTTT
TRBJ2-6,TRBV7-2,-,16,many,CASSFPQGSGANVLTF,TGTGCCAGCAGCTTCCCTCAGGGTTCTGGGGCCAACGTCCTGACTTTC
TRBJ2-3,TRBV12-3/TRBV12-4,-,13,many,CASSLVSTDTQYF,TGTGCCAGCAGTCTAGTTAGCACAGATACGCAGTATTTT
TRBJ2-7,TRBV12-3/TRBV12-4,-,13,many,CASSDQGPQEQYF,TGTGCCAGCAGTGACCAGGGACCTCAGGAGCAGTACTTC
TRBJ1-1,TRBV27,-,13,many,CASSLNHYTEAFF,TGTGCCAGCAGTTTAAACCACTACACTGAAGCTTTCTTT
TRBJ1-2,TRBV4-1,TRBD1,15,many,CASSQVEGAGYGYTF,TGCGCCAGCAGCCAAGTGGAGGGGGCAGGCTATGGCTACACCTTC
TRBJ1-1,TRBV12-3/TRBV12-4,-,11,many,CASSLPWGTFF,TGTGCCAGCAGTTTACCATGGGGAACTTTCTTT
TRBJ2-3,TRBV12-3/TRBV12-4,TRBD1,15,-,CASRPGTGGSDTQYF,TGTGCCAGCAGGCCCGGGACAGGGGGTTCGGATACGCAGTATTTT
TRBJ1-6,TRBV12-3/TRBV12-4,TRBD1,16,many,CASSGTGGQWNSPLHF,TGTGCCAGCAGTGGAACTGGGGGACAGTGGAATTCACCCCTCCACTTT
TRBJ2-2,TRBV7-8,-,16,few,CASSLGWGFDTGELFF,TGTGCCAGCAGCTTAGGCTGGGGGTTCGACACCGGGGAGCTGTTTTTT
TRBJ2-5,TRBV7-2,TRBD1,15,many,CASSSNGQGGETQYF,TGTGCCAGCAGCTCAAATGGACAGGGCGGAGAGACCCAGTACTTC
TRBJ2-7,TRBV29-1,-,13,many,CSVGADSIYEQYF,TGCAGCGTTGGTGCGGATTCGATCTACGAGCAGTACTTC
TRBJ2-1,TRBV24-1,-,13,many,CATSEQGYNEQFF,TGTGCCACCAGTGAGCAGGGGTACAATGAGCAGTTCTTC
TRBJ1-2,TRBV4-1,-,18,many,CASSQVNAVTGRGYGYTF,TGCGCCAGCAGCCAAGTCAATGCGGTGACAGGCCGAGGCTATGGCTACACCTTC
TRBJ1-3,TRBV20-1,TRBD1,15,many,CSALNTGGSGNTIYF,TGCAGTGCTCTTAATACAGGGGGGTCTGGAAACACCATATATTTT
TRBJ2-1,TRBV7-2,TRBD2,15,many,CASSPEFASGHEQFF,TGTGCCAGCAGCCCCGAGTTTGCTAGCGGCCATGAGCAGTTCTTC
TRBJ2-7,TRBV7-2,TRBD1,15,many,CASSLSGQSAYEQYF,TGTGCCAGCAGCCTGTCGGGACAGAGTGCCTACGAGCAGTACTTC
TRBJ2-5,TRBV10-3,-,13,many,CAIGGTFQETQYF,TGTGCCATCGGGGGGACTTTCCAAGAGACCCAGTACTTC
TRBJ2-7,TRBV7-9,-,15,many,CASSPSLRGAGEQYF,TGTGCCAGCAGCCCCTCCTTGCGAGGGGCGGGCGAGCAGTACTTC
TRBJ2-1,TRBV20-1,TRBD1,16,medium-sized,CSARTDRGNSYNEQFF,TGCAGTGCTAGGACCGACAGGGGGAATTCCTACAATGAGCAGTTCTTC
TRBJ1-2,TRBV6-1,-,12,many,CASSADSYGYTF,TGTGCCAGCAGTGCAGACAGCTATGGCTACACCTTC
TRBJ2-1,TRBV24-1,-,13,many,CATSDSRVNEQFF,TGTGCCACCAGTGATTCAAGGGTTAATGAGCAGTTCTTC
TRBJ1-4,TRBV20-1,-,14,many,CSATQGATNEKLFF,TGCAGTGCTACCCAAGGGGCAACTAATGAAAAACTGTTTTTT
TRBJ2-2,TRBV20-1,TRBD1,15,many,CSARALTGGTGELFF,TGCAGTGCTAGAGCCCTGACAGGGGGCACCGGGGAGCTGTTTTTT
TRBJ2-1,TRBV7-9,-,13,many,CASSMGLLDEQFF,TGTGCCAGCAGCATGGGCCTTCTGGATGAGCAGTTCTTC
TRBJ1-1,TRBV20-1,-,13,many,CSARPTGNTEAFF,TGCAGTGCTAGACCGACAGGGAACACTGAAGCTTTCTTT
TRBJ2-1,TRBV7-3,TRBD2,16,many,CASSPRLAGGYNEQFF,TGTGCCAGCAGCCCCCGACTAGCGGGGGGGTACAATGAGCAGTTCTTC
TRBJ2-1,TRBV7-2,TRBD2,16,many,CASSLGAGGAQNEQFF,TGTGCCAGCAGCTTAGGGGCGGGGGGGGCCCAGAATGAGCAGTTCTTC
TRBJ1-1,TRBV7-9,-,13,many,CASSLEGGNGAFF,TGTGCCAGCAGCTTAGAGGGAGGGAATGGAGCTTTCTTT
TRBJ1-3,TRBV10-3,-,17,many,CAISPRKNDITGNTIYF,TGTGCCATCAGCCCCCGGAAAAACGACATCACTGGAAACACCATATATTTT